One sample yielded the 29 T cell receptor beta chains listed below, sequenced in a study of cytomegalovirus exposure and HLA in healthy donors. A multiplex PCR was run with 60 Vbeta primers and 13 Jbeta primers. Sequencing was performed with immunoSEQ multiplex PCR; in TCRdb, only in-frame clones are kept and a portion is missing. This sample has about 180,000 clones, with roughly 85% found just once. The specimen was PBMCs. These receptors were obtained from a woman between 35 and 50 years old in good health and CMV-seronegative.

The chain combines TRBV29-1 with TRBJ1-3; D is undetermined. Germline loops: CDR1 SQVTM, CDR2 ANQGSEA. Deletions cut 4 bases from V and 0 bases from J, with 4 bases between. The CDR3 loop spans 12 amino acids. The CDR3 sequence: CSVVSSGNTIYF. CDR3 sequence (DNA): TGCAGCGTTGTCAGCTCTGGAAACACCATATATTTT.

This clone was detected only a few times. V gene TRBV5-1 combines with J gene TRBJ2-7; 11 bases match TRBD1. Germline values: CDR1 SGHRS, CDR2 YFSETQ. Trimming took 1 base from V and 9 from J; bases not matched to a gene: 9. This CDR3 is built from 15 residues. The CDR3 protein is CASSLPRTGGSVQYF. The DNA for the CDR3 is TGCGCCAGCAGCTTGCCCAGGACAGGGGGCAGTGTGCAGTACTTC.

The chain uses TRBV5-6 and TRBJ2-7; 9 nucleotides line up with TRBD1. The germline gives CDR1 SGHDT, CDR2 YYEEEE. The CDR3 contains 15 residues. J lost 2 bases, V lost 2 bases, and 5 bases had no gene match. DNA for the CDR3: TGTGCCAGCAGCTTTACCGGGACAGGGACCTACGAGCAGTACTTC. It translates to CASSFTGTGTYEQYF. The entire variable domain, with the rest obtained from reference TRBV5-6 and TRBJ2-7, is as follows: DAGVTQSPTHLIKTRGQQVTLRCSPKSGHDTVSWYQQALGQGPQFIFQYYEEEERQRGNFPDRFSGHQFPNYSSELNVNALLLGDSALYLCASSFTGTGTYEQYFGPGTRLTVT.

This rearrangement joins TRBV11-2 to TRBJ1-1; D perhaps matches TRBD1 (6 bases). The CDR3 is 18 amino acids. V was trimmed by 0 bases and J by 3 bases, leaving 20 bases between them. Per the germline V gene, CDR1 is SGHAT and CDR2 is FQNNGV. DNA of the CDR3: TGTGCCAGCAGCTTAGAACAGGGAGTCGTCCCCATACACACTGAAGCTTTCTTT. This codes for CASSLEQGVVPIHTEAFF.

This clone was detected only once. This chain links TRBV6-6 with TRBJ1-6; possible D gene TRBD1, 6 bases. Between the trimmed V and J ends, which lost 6 bases and 7 bases, there was a span of 16 bases. Looked up from germline, CDR1 is MNHNY and CDR2 is SVGAGI (reference sequence). The CDR3 runs 15 residues. CDR3 DNA sequence: TGTGCCAGCAGACCCGGGGTTAGGGGGAATTCACCCCTCCACTTT. It translates to CASRPGVRGNSPLHF.

J is TRBJ2-1 and V is TRBV5-1; 8 bases line up with TRBD2. Germline V lookup: CDR1 SGHRS, CDR2 YFSETQ. The CDR3 is made up of 15 amino acids. V gave up 0 bases and J gave up 10 bases; unmatched junction bases: 9. The CDR3 DNA sequence: TGCGCCAGCAGCTTGGTGGCGGGGGGAATACGAGAGCAGTTCTTC. Amino acid sequence: CASSLVAGGIREQFF. The full variable domain, rest sourced from reference TRBV5-1 and TRBJ2-1, is KAGVTQTPRYLIKTRGQQVTLSCSPISGHRSVSWYQQTPGQGLQFLFEYFSETQRNKGNFPGRFSGRQFSNSRSEMNVSTLELGDSALYLCASSLVAGGIREQFFGPGTRLTVL.

This clone was counted between two and nine times. The chain employs TRBV5-4 and TRBJ1-1; no reliable D call. The CDR3 totals 11 residues. CDR1 is SGHNT and CDR2 is YYREEE in the germline V gene (reference sequence). V lost 8 bases and J 4 bases, leaving 9 bases between the germline ends. For the CDR3, the DNA is TGTGCCAGTTCTCCCGGCACTGAAGCTTTCTTT. Translation: CASSPGTEAFF.

The chain links TRBV19 to TRBJ2-6; D perhaps matches TRBD2 (5 bases). CDR1 and CDR2 (germline): LNHDA, SQIVND (reference sequence). The CDR3 contains 17 residues. Trimming stripped 3 bases from V and 0 bases from J, with 12 bases between. CDR3 sequence: CASSMRTGSSGANVLTF. DNA of the CDR3: TGTGCCAGTAGTATGAGGACTGGGAGCTCTGGGGCCAACGTCCTGACTTTC. The full variable domain, rest sourced from reference TRBV19 and TRBJ2-6, is DGGITQSPKYLFRKEGQNVTLSCEQNLNHDAMYWYRQDPGQGLRLIYYSQIVNDFQKGDIAEGYSVSREKKESFPLTVTSAQKNPTAFYLCASSMRTGSSGANVLTFGAGSRLTVL.

The V call is TRBV7-9, the J call TRBJ1-5, with a possible D match to TRBD1 (6 bases). Germline-derived CDR1 and CDR2 are SEHNR and FQNEAQ (reference sequence). V shed 5 bases and J shed 5 bases, with 16 bases lying between them. The length of the CDR3 is 15 residues. CDR3 region: CASSKGDVGYQPQHF. CDR3 bases: TGTGCCAGCAGCAAGGGGGACGTCGGATATCAGCCCCAGCATTTT.

The V call is TRBV5-4, the J call TRBJ2-3; D ambiguous. Per the germline V gene, CDR1 is SGHNT and CDR2 is YYREEE (reference sequence). With 4 bases removed from V and 4 bases from J, the gap between germline ends came to 16 bases. This CDR3 has 15 residues. The CDR3 DNA is TGTGCCAGCAGCGAGGATACTACAATCTCAGATACGCAGTATTTT. Amino acid sequence: CASSEDTTISDTQYF.

This clone was seen a few times. The chain joins TRBV30 to TRBJ1-1; 8 nucleotides align to TRBD1. Germline values: CDR1 GTSNPN, CDR2 SVGIG (reference sequence). The CDR3 contains 11 residues. After removal of 8 bases from V and 7 bases from J, the junction contained 6 bases not matched to a gene. CDR3 sequence: CATQGAGEAFF. The CDR3 DNA is TGTGCCACTCAGGGGGCAGGTGAAGCTTTCTTT.

The gene calls are TRBV5-6 and TRBJ1-4; D is uncertain. Germline values: CDR1 SGHDT, CDR2 YYEEEE. V lost 0 bases to trimming and J lost 4 bases, with 13 bases between them. The CDR3 is 16 amino acids. This chain's CDR3 is CASSLAFGRNNEKLFF. The CDR3 coding sequence is TGTGCCAGCAGCTTGGCGTTCGGCAGGAATAATGAAAAACTGTTTTTT.

The V and J genes are TRBV21-1 and TRBJ1-3; the table's D gene call, TRBD1, was not cross checked with the DNA. TRBV21-1 is a recognized pseudogene. CDR3 length: 17 amino acids. The DNA for the CDR3 is TGTGCCAGCAGCAAAGTTACTGAGGGGGACCCTGGAAACACCATATATTTT. It yields the protein CASSKVTEGDPGNTIYF.

In DNA, the CDR3 is TGTGCCAGCAGCGTAGAGGGGGGGGGCCTACAGACCCAGTACTTC. Protein: CASSVEGGGLQTQYF. The chain links TRBV9 to TRBJ2-5; maybe TRBD2 (7 bases). Germline loops: CDR1 SGDLS, CDR2 YYNGEE. The CDR3 covers 15 residues. Between the trimmed V and J ends, which lost 0 bases and 6 bases, there was a span of 15 bases.

This clone occurred a few times. The genes are TRBV6-6 and TRBJ2-5; D gene unclear. Trimming removed 7 bases from V and 2 bases from J, with 14 bases in between. The CDR3 contains 14 residues. CDR1 and CDR2 (germline): MNHNY, SVGAGI (reference sequence). CDR3 in DNA: TGTGCCAGCACTGCAGGTCCCTCGCAAGAGACCCAGTACTTC. It translates to CASTAGPSQETQYF.

The chain uses TRBV27 and TRBJ2-1, with D possibly matching TRBD2 (6 bases). Trimming pared 3 bases from V and 6 bases from J, leaving 15 bases between. Germline-derived CDR1 and CDR2 are MNHEY and SMNVEV (reference sequence). The CDR3 runs 15 residues. The CDR3 DNA is TGTGCCAGCAGTTTGAGTAGCGGCCAGTTCAATGAGCAGTTCTTC. This translates into CASSLSSGQFNEQFF.

This clone occurred once. The chain uses TRBV11-1 and TRBJ1-1; D is unclear. Germline CDR1 and CDR2: SGHAT and FQDESV (reference sequence). This CDR3 is built from 16 residues. The germline V and J ends were trimmed by 3 bases and 0 bases, with 14 bases remaining between them. CDR3 region: CASSFSPGALNTEAFF. The DNA for the CDR3 is TGTGCCAGCAGCTTCTCTCCGGGAGCACTGAACACTGAAGCTTTCTTT.

This chain uses TRBV19 with TRBJ1-2; 9 bases fit TRBD1. The V gene end was trimmed by 7 bases and the J gene end by 2 bases; junction bases not matched to a gene: 8. This CDR3 spans 15 amino acids. The germline V gene has CDR1 LNHDA and CDR2 SQIVND (reference sequence). The CDR3 protein is CASNLSGQGNYGYTF. DNA for the CDR3: TGTGCCAGTAACCTGTCTGGACAGGGGAACTATGGCTACACCTTC.

This clone was observed a handful of times. The chain combines TRBV6-5 with TRBJ1-4; D uncertain. From germline, CDR1 is MNHEY and CDR2 SVGAGI. Trimming took 0 bases from V and 8 from J, leaving 13 bases between them. This CDR3 spans 15 amino acids. The DNA for the CDR3 is TGTGCCAGCAGTTACTCGACTGACCGGATAGAAAAACTGTTTTTT. As protein: CASSYSTDRIEKLFF.

V is TRBV6-5 and J is TRBJ2-3, with D perhaps matching TRBD2 (5 bases). Trimming removed 2 bases from V and 11 bases from J, with 17 bases in between. Looked up from germline, CDR1 is MNHEY and CDR2 is SVGAGI. The CDR3 loop spans 14 amino acids. The CDR3 nucleotides are TGTGCCAGCAGTTACGGGCTAGCAGAGAGTAAGCAGTATTTT. The encoded protein is CASSYGLAESKQYF.

This sequence joins TRBV27 and TRBJ2-1; TRBD1 aligns across 9 bases. J was trimmed by 4 bases and V by 4 bases; bases with no gene match: 2. The length of the CDR3 is 14 residues. Germline CDR1 reads MNHEY; CDR2 reads SMNVEV (reference sequence). The CDR3 spells CASSSGTGYNEQFF. The DNA of the CDR3 is TGTGCCAGCAGTTCCGGGACAGGGTACAATGAGCAGTTCTTC.

The CDR3 DNA sequence: TGTGCCAGCAGTGATAATTTTGGCGGGATACCAGATACGCAGTATTTT. This translates into CASSDNFGGIPDTQYF. The chain uses TRBV6-1 and TRBJ2-3; tentatively, D is TRBD2 (6 bases). CDR3 length: 16 residues. CDR1 and CDR2 (germline): MNHNS, SASEGT. V shed 3 bases and J shed 4 bases, with 17 bases lying between them.

The chain combines TRBV19 with TRBJ1-1; D gene ambiguous. The CDR3 has 13 amino acids. The germline V and J ends were trimmed by 6 bases and 4 bases, with 12 bases remaining between them. Germline V lookup: CDR1 LNHDA, CDR2 SQIVND (reference sequence). The CDR3 bases are TGTGCCAGTAGAGTCTTGGAGACCACTGAAGCTTTCTTT. Translating it yields CASRVLETTEAFF.

This rearrangement joins TRBV19 to TRBJ1-5; tentative D call: TRBD1 (6 bases). V shed 6 bases and J shed 0 bases, with 12 bases lying between them. CDR3 length: 15 amino acids. Germline CDR1 LNHDA, CDR2 SQIVND (reference sequence). This CDR3 is CASSKGGDSNQPQHF. For the CDR3, the DNA is TGTGCCAGTAGCAAGGGGGGGGATAGCAATCAGCCCCAGCATTTT. The full variable domain, its missing parts supplied by reference TRBV19 and TRBJ1-5, is DGGITQSPKYLFRKEGQNVTLSCEQNLNHDAMYWYRQDPGQGLRLIYYSQIVNDFQKGDIAEGYSVSREKKESFPLTVTSAQKNPTAFYLCASSKGGDSNQPQHFGDGTRLSIL.

V gene TRBV5-1 combines with J gene TRBJ2-1, with 8 bases fitting TRBD1. Looked up from germline, CDR1 is SGHRS and CDR2 is YFSETQ. V was clipped by 4 bases and J by 4 bases; unmatched bases: 7. This CDR3 is built from 15 residues. The CDR3 is CASSVGQGVYNEQFF. The CDR3 nucleotides are TGCGCCAGCAGCGTCGGACAGGGCGTATACAATGAGCAGTTCTTC.

The chain employs TRBV16 and TRBJ1-2; maybe TRBD1 (6 bases). Germline CDR1 and CDR2: KGHSY and FQNENV. This CDR3 comprises 16 residues. V lost 3 bases, J lost 0 bases, and 14 bases lay in between. The chain's CDR3 is CASSQKPGQSNYGYTF. CDR3 nucleotide sequence: TGTGCCAGCAGCCAGAAGCCCGGACAGTCTAACTATGGCTACACCTTC.

This sequence joins TRBV19 and TRBJ2-1, with 11 bases lining up with TRBD2. Germline V gene sequence: CDR1 LNHDA, CDR2 SQIVND (reference sequence). V dropped 8 bases and J dropped 10; count of bases not matched to a gene: 13. This CDR3 is 15 amino acids long. The CDR3, as DNA: TGTGCCAGTCGATTGGGTAGCGGGAGGGTTGTCGAGCAGTTCTTC. Protein sequence: CASRLGSGRVVEQFF. Full variable domain (outside the CDR3, taken from reference TRBV19 and TRBJ2-1): DGGITQSPKYLFRKEGQNVTLSCEQNLNHDAMYWYRQDPGQGLRLIYYSQIVNDFQKGDIAEGYSVSREKKESFPLTVTSAQKNPTAFYLCASRLGSGRVVEQFFGPGTRLTVL.

The chain links TRBV19 to TRBJ2-7; D is possibly TRBD2 (5 bases). The CDR3 length is 20 residues. The V gene's germline CDR1 is LNHDA and CDR2 SQIVND (reference sequence). Trimming took off 0 bases at V and 3 bases at J, with 27 bases between the two ends. The CDR3 region is CASSIDERTPLLGLFYEQYF. The CDR3 DNA follows: TGTGCCAGTAGTATAGATGAGCGGACTCCCCTACTGGGCCTATTCTACGAGCAGTACTTC. Based on the CDR3 plus reference TRBV19 and TRBJ2-7, the full variable domain is DGGITQSPKYLFRKEGQNVTLSCEQNLNHDAMYWYRQDPGQGLRLIYYSQIVNDFQKGDIAEGYSVSREKKESFPLTVTSAQKNPTAFYLCASSIDERTPLLGLFYEQYFGPGTRLTVT.

The chain recombines TRBV6-6 with TRBJ1-2, with a weak D call TRBD1 (5 bases). The germline gives CDR1 MNHNY, CDR2 SVGAGI (reference sequence). V was shortened by 6 bases and J by 0 bases, with 8 bases between the two germline ends. The CDR3 contains 13 residues. DNA of the CDR3: TGTGCCAGCAGGGACAACCCTAACTATGGCTACACCTTC. Translating it yields CASRDNPNYGYTF.